Sequencing of this T cell receptor (beta chain) was carried out in a study of cytomegalovirus exposure and HLA in healthy donors. Only one count was recorded for this clone. The PCR made use of 60 Vbeta and 13 Jbeta primers. Clones were read by immunoSEQ multiplex PCR, and TCRdb kept only the in-frame ones, dropping some. The table shows about 160,000 clones, with about 80% occurring only once. Sequenced input: PBMCs. The receptor's source is a man aged 25-45 years in good health and CMV-seronegative.

CDR3 in DNA: TGTGCCAGCAGTTCACCGGACACCTACGAGCAGTACTTC. Translation: CASSSPDTYEQYF. J is TRBJ2-7 and V is TRBV28, with D tentatively TRBD1 (5 bases). Germline CDR1 is MDHEN and CDR2 is SYDVKM. The CDR3 loop spans 13 amino acids. V was shortened by 4 bases and J by 2 bases, with 9 bases between the two germline ends.